This TCR beta chain was sequenced in a study of technical replicates of blood from several donors. The protocol was immunoSEQ multiplex PCR, while the TCRdb copy is restricted to in-frame clones and leaves out a portion. The repertoire includes under 90,000 clones, 85% to 95% of them detected once, and about 0.24% sits in the top ten. There are 16 residues in the CDR3. CDR1 ENHRY and CDR2 SYGVKD come from the germline V gene. The trim removed 4 bases at V and 6 bases at J, leaving 8 bases unmatched. This clonotype was sampled from a human donor in good health. The genes are TRBV10-3 and TRBJ2-1; 11 bases match TRBD2. Specimen: T cells isolated from PBMCs. The CDR3 bases are TGTGCCATCAGTGGGTTAGCGGGAGGGCCAGGCAATGAGCAGTTCTTC. This gives the protein CAISGLAGGPGNEQFF.